This TCR beta chain was identified during a study of CD8+ T cells in alopecia areata. Only a few counts were recorded for this clone. Following RNA extraction, reverse transcription yielded cDNA that acted as the sequencing template. Generated by immunoSEQ multiplex PCR, the TCRdb table keeps only in-frame clones and is missing some. The sample lists fewer than 110,000 clones, 55% to 70% occurring once. Sample treatment: oral pan-JAK inhibitor, 5-10 mg twice daily. This clonotype originated in a human donor with alopecia areata. The material was CD8+ T cells sorted from blood, obtained at approximately week 60, from a patient treated with tofacitinib.

As DNA, the CDR3 is TGTGCCTGGGCTGCCTATGCAGGAAATTCACCCCTCCACTTT. It translates to CAWAAYAGNSPLHF. The gene calls are TRBV30 and TRBJ1-6, with unresolved D. V lost 5 bases and J 7 bases, leaving 15 bases between the germline ends. Looked up from germline, CDR1 is GTSNPN and CDR2 is SVGIG (reference sequence). The CDR3 loop spans 14 amino acids.